The rows below give T cell receptor beta chains drawn from one sample of a study of CD4 and CD8 cells across lung adenocarcinoma regions. TCRdb re-derived calls from the PCR reads in MiXCR, one entry per CDR3 protein. The sample has under 12,000 distinct CDR3 sequences; approximately 50% are singletons. Sequencing was performed on CD8+ T cells from the margin of a lung tumor. All receptors come from a male donor with lung adenocarcinoma. The CD4 and CD8 labels of this study may be unreliable. Each CDR3 is given with its conserved first and last residue. Each record gives: clone size, D gene, V gene, CDR3 length, J gene, CDR3 DNA, CDR3 protein. The D gene is left open where the match is weak. Clone size, where shown, is once, few, many, or a class for clones that have expanded.

-	TRBD2	TRBV10-2	19	TRBJ2-3	TGCGCCAGCAGTGAGTCCGGGACTAGCGGGCTCATCAGCGGAGGGGCGCTGTATTTT	CASSESGTSGLISGGALYF
-	TRBD2	TRBV6-5	16	TRBJ2-1	TGTGCCAGCAGTACTAGGACTAGCGGGAACTACAATGAGCAGTTCTTC	CASSTRTSGNYNEQFF
many	TRBD1	TRBV6-1	14	TRBJ2-4	TGTGCCACCAAGGTCCCGGGACAGGGAAACATTCAGTACTTC	CATKVPGQGNIQYF
few	TRBD1	TRBV6-5	16	TRBJ2-7	TGTGCCAGCAGTTTAACACCAGGGGGCGCCTCCTACGAGCAGTACTTC	CASSLTPGGASYEQYF
few	TRBD2	TRBV6-1	15	TRBJ2-3	TGTGCCAGGGGCAACGGCGGCCTAGCGGCAGAGACGCAGTACTTT	CARGNGGLAAETQYF
-	TRBD2	TRBV10-1	14	TRBJ2-1	TGCGCCAGCAGTGATGCTAGCGGCGAAAATGAGCAGTTCTTC	CASSDASGENEQFF
few	-	TRBV20-1	13	TRBJ2-3	TGCAGTGCTACAGACAGGAGAATCGGTACGCAGTATTTT	CSATDRRIGTQYF
-	TRBD2	TRBV6-1	15	TRBJ2-1	TGTGCCAGCAGTCCAGAGACTAGCGGCCATGGTGAGCAGTTCTTC	CASSPETSGHGEQFF
-	TRBD1	TRBV6-4	15	TRBJ2-7	TGTGCCAGCAGGGGACAGACAGGGTCGTACTACGAGCAGTACTTC	CASRGQTGSYYEQYF
-	-	TRBV11-3	17	TRBJ2-3	TGTGCCAGCAGCTGCGGCACGGGGGTGGGAGGCAAAGACACGCAGTACTTT	CASSCGTGVGGKDTQYF
-	TRBD2	TRBV4-2	16	TRBJ2-1	TGTGCCAGCAGCCAAGAAGGTAGCGGGACCTACAATGAGCAGTTCTTC	CASSQEGSGTYNEQFF
-	-	TRBV6-1	15	TRBJ2-5	TGTGCCAGCATCCCCTTTGCGAGCTACCAAGAGACCCAGTACTTC	CASIPFASYQETQYF
medium-sized	-	TRBV6-5	12	TRBJ2-1	TGTGCCAGCAGTTACTCCGGGACAGAGCAGTTCTTC	CASSYSGTEQFF
-	-	TRBV7-8	13	TRBJ2-1	TGTGCCAGCAGCTTTGGACAGAACAATGAGCAGTTCTTC	CASSFGQNNEQFF
-	TRBD2	TRBV7-2	16	TRBJ2-3	TGTGCCAGCAGCTCCTCTAGCGGGGGGGCCCAAGATACGCAGTATTTT	CASSSSSGGAQDTQYF
-	TRBD1	TRBV6-5	15	TRBJ2-7	TGTGCCAGCAGTTCTCTGGGACAGGGACCCTACGAGCAGTACTTC	CASSSLGQGPYEQYF
once	-	TRBV6-1	15	TRBJ2-2	TGTGCCAGCAGTGAATTTTCAGGGGTCACCGGGGAGCTGTTTTTT	CASSEFSGVTGELFF
-	TRBD2	TRBV27	17	TRBJ2-3	TGTGCCAGCAGTTTAATGGCGGGGGGGCCTAGCACAGATACGCAGTATTTT	CASSLMAGGPSTDTQYF
few	TRBD1	TRBV6-5	15	TRBJ1-1	TGTGCCAGCAGTTATGCGGGACAGGGAGGCCTTGAAGCTTTCTTT	CASSYAGQGGLEAFF
many	TRBD2	TRBV10-3	15	TRBJ2-1	TGTGCCATCAGTGGAGCGGGAGGGCAGTACAATGAGCAGTTCTTC	CAISGAGGQYNEQFF
-	-	TRBV6-1	16	TRBJ2-4	TGTCTCAGCAGCGAAGCGGGGACAGGAGCCGAAGATACGCAGTATTTC	CLSSEAGTGAEDTQYF
-	-	TRBV28	18	TRBJ2-1	TGTGCCAGCAGTTTTAATGTGGGGGACCTCAGCTCCTACAATGAGCAGTTCTTC	CASSFNVGDLSSYNEQFF
-	TRBD2	TRBV6-1	15	TRBJ2-2	TGTGCCAGCACCGGACTAGCGGGAATTAAAGGGGAGCTGTTTTTT	CASTGLAGIKGELFF
-	-	TRBV27	15	TRBJ2-3	TGTGGCGGGGGTTTCGGGGGCCGTAACCCAGAGACGCAGTATTTT	CGGGFGGRNPETQYF
-	TRBD2	TRBV6-5	15	TRBJ2-7	TGTGCCAGCAGTTACGAACTAGCGGGAGTCTCCCAGCAGTACTTC	CASSYELAGVSQQYF
-	TRBD2	TRBV6-1	16	TRBJ2-1	TGTGCCAGCAGTGAAACGTGGACTAGCGGGACAGATGAGCAGTTTTTC	CASSETWTSGTDEQFF
-	-	TRBV10-1	13	TRBJ2-1	TGCGCCAGCAGCGGAGACATACCCAATGAGCAGTTCTTC	CASSGDIPNEQFF
few	-	TRBV6-1	14	TRBJ2-5	TGTGCCAGCAGTAAACGGGACGTCCCAGAGACCCAGTACTTC	CASSKRDVPETQYF
-	-	TRBV6-1	12	TRBJ2-5	TGTGCCAGCAGTGAAACTCGCGAGACCCAGTACTTC	CASSETRETQYF
few	TRBD2	TRBV6-1	16	TRBJ2-1	TGTGCCAGCAGTAGGACTAGCGGGAGCGCCTACAATGAGCAGTTCTTC	CASSRTSGSAYNEQFF
-	-	TRBV7-2	13	TRBJ2-5	TGTGCCAGCGGGGGGCGGTCAGGGGAGACCCAGTACTTC	CASGGRSGETQYF
-	TRBD1	TRBV6-1	14	TRBJ2-5	TGTGCCAGCAGGGGCAGGGGGCCTCAAGAGACCCAGTACTTC	CASRGRGPQETQYF
-	-	TRBV6-5	12	TRBJ2-1	TGTGCCAGCGCGGGCGACGGCAATGAGCAGTTCTTC	CASAGDGNEQFF
-	-	TRBV11-2	16	TRBJ2-7	TGTGCCAGCAGCTTAAGGGGGGGGGACAGCTACTACGAGCAGTACTTC	CASSLRGGDSYYEQYF
-	-	TRBV10-3	15	TRBJ2-5	TGTGCCGGGGGGTACGGGGGCCGGGACGCAGAGACGCAGTACTTC	CAGGYGGRDAETQYF
-	-	TRBV10-2	13	TRBJ2-3	TGCGCCAGCAGCATGCATAGGTCAGATACGCAGTATTTT	CASSMHRSDTQYF
-	-	TRBV11-2	16	TRBJ1-2	TGTGCCAGCAGCTTTACCTACTCGGTCGGGGGTATGGGCTACACCTTC	CASSFTYSVGGMGYTF
-	-	TRBV10-1	13	TRBJ2-7	TGCGCCAGCCGGCGGAGAGGACTGTACGAGCAGTACTTC	CASRRRGLYEQYF
-	-	TRBV6-1	14	TRBJ1-2	TGTGCCAGCAGTCCCGCAGGGCTCCTCTATGGCTACACCTTC	CASSPAGLLYGYTF
-	TRBD2	TRBV7-6	17	TRBJ2-1	TGTGCCAGCAGCTCAACCGGGACTAGCTTCTCCTACAATGAGCAGTTCTTC	CASSSTGTSFSYNEQFF
once	TRBD2	TRBV6-5	15	TRBJ2-1	TGTGCCAGCAGTTACTCTAGCGGGAGGGCCAATGAGCAGTTCTTC	CASSYSSGRANEQFF
-	-	TRBV7-2	13	TRBJ2-3	TGTGCCAGCAGCTTATACAGGTCTGATACGCAGTATTTT	CASSLYRSDTQYF
once	-	TRBV10-3	13	TRBJ2-7	TGTGCCGGGGAGGGGGAAACGGGTTACGAGCAGTACTTC	CAGEGETGYEQYF
-	-	TRBV10-3	15	TRBJ2-3	TGTGCCATCAGTGGTGTGGTGGGGGGAACAGATACGCAGTATTTT	CAISGVVGGTDTQYF
few	-	TRBV6-1	12	TRBJ2-3	TGTGCCGTCCCTCCGGGACGTGATACGCAGTATTTT	CAVPPGRDTQYF
few	TRBD1	TRBV27	15	TRBJ2-1	TGTGCCAGCAGTCCATCAGGGGGCCGCTACAATGAGCAGTTCTTC	CASSPSGGRYNEQFF
many	TRBD1	TRBV6-1	13	TRBJ2-1	TGTGCCAGCAGCGACAGGGTTACCCATGAGCAGTTCTTC	CASSDRVTHEQFF
-	-	TRBV6-1	12	TRBJ1-2	TGTGCCAGCCGGAGGATCTCAAGTGGCTACACCTTC	CASRRISSGYTF
-	TRBD1	TRBV10-3	14	TRBJ2-5	TGTGCCATCAGAGCTTCCGGGACAGAAGAGACCCAGTACTTC	CAIRASGTEETQYF
-	TRBD1	TRBV27	15	TRBJ2-7	TGTGCCAGCAGTTTAACCGGGACAGGGGACTACGAGCAGTACTTC	CASSLTGTGDYEQYF
many	-	TRBV27	14	TRBJ1-2	TGTGCCAGCAGAGAACAACAGGGACGGTATGGCTACACCTTC	CASREQQGRYGYTF
-	TRBD1	TRBV6-1	13	TRBJ2-2	TGTGCCAGCAGTCTGATAGGGGGCAATGAGCTGTTTTTT	CASSLIGGNELFF